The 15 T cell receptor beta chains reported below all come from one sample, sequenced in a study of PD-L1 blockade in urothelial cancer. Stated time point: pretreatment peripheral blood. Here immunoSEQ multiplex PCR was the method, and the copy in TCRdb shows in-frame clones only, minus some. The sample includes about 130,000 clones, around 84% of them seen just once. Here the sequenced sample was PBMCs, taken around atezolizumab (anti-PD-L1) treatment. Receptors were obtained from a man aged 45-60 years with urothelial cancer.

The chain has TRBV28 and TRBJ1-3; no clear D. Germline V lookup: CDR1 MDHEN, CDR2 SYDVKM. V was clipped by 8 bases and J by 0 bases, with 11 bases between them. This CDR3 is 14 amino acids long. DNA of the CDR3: TGTGCCAGCGGTTCAGGCGTCTCTGGAAACACCATATATTTT. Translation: CASGSGVSGNTIYF.

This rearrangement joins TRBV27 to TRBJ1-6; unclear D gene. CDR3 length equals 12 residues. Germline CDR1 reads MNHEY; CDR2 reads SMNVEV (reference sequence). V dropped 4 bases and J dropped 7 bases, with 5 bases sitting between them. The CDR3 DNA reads TGTGCCAGCAGTTACACCAATTCACCCCTCCACTTT. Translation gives CASSYTNSPLHF.

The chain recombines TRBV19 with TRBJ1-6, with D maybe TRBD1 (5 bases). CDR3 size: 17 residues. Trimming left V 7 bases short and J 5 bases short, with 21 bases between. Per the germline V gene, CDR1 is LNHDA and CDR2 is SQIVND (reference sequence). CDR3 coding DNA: TGTGCCAGTAAAGGGATTTTTACTTGGGGCGATAATTCACCCCTCCACTTT. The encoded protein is CASKGIFTWGDNSPLHF.

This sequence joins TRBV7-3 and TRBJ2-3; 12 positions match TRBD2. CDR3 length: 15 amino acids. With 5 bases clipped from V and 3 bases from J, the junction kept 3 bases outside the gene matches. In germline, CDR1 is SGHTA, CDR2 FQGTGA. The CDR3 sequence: CASSLGLAGTDTQYF. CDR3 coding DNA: TGTGCCAGCAGCCTAGGACTAGCGGGGACAGATACGCAGTATTTT.

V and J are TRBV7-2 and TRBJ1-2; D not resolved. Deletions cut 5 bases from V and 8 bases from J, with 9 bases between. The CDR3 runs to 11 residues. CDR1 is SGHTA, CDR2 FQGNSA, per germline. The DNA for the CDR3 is TGTGCCAGCAGCGCCTACAGCGGCTACACCTTC. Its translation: CASSAYSGYTF.

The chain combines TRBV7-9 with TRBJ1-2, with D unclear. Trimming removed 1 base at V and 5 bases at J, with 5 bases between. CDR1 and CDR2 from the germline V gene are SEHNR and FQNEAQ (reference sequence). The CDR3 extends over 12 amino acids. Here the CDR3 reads CASSLDGYGYTF. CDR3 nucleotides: TGTGCCAGCAGCTTAGACGGTTATGGCTACACCTTC.

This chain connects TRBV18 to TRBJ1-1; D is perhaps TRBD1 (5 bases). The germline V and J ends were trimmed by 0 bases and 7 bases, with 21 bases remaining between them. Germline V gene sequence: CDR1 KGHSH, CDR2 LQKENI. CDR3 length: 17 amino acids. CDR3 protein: CASSPPGAGGAGGEAFF. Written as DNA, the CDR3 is TGTGCCAGCTCACCACCGGGCGCAGGTGGCGCCGGGGGTGAAGCTTTCTTT. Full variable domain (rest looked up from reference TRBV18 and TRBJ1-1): NAGVMQNPRHLVRRRGQEARLRCSPMKGHSHVYWYRQLPEEGLKFMVYLQKENIIDESGMPKERFSAEFPKEGPSILRIQQVVRGDSAAYFCASSPPGAGGAGGEAFFGQGTRLTVV.

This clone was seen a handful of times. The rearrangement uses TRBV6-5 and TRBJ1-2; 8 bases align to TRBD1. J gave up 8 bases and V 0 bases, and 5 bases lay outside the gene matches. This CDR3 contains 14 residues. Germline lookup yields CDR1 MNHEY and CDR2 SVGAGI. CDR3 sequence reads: CASSYSGQGRGYTF. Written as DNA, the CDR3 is TGTGCCAGCAGTTACTCCGGACAGGGACGCGGCTACACCTTC.

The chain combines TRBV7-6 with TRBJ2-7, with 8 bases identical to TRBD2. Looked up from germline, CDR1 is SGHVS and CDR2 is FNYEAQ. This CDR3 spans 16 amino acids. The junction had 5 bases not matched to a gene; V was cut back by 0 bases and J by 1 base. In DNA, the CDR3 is TGTGCCAGCAGCTTAGCTTGGCGGGAGGAGTCCTACGAGCAGTACTTC. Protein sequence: CASSLAWREESYEQYF.

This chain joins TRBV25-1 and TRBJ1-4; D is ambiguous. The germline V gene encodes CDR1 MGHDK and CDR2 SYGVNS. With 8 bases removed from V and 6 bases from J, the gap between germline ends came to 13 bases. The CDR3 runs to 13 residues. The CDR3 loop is CASGRARDEKLFF. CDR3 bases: TGTGCCAGCGGGAGGGCACGGGATGAAAAACTGTTTTTT.

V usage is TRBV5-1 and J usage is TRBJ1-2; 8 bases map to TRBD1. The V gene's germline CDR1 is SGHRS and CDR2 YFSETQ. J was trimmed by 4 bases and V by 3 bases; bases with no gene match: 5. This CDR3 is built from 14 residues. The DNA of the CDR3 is TGCGCCAGCAGCTCCGGGACAGGAATCTATGGCTACACCTTC. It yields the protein CASSSGTGIYGYTF.

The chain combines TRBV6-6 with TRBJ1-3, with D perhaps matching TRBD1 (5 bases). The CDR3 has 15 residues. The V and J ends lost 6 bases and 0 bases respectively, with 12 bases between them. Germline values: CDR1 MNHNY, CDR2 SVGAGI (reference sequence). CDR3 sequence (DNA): TGTGCCAGCAGCACAGGATTGCACTCTGGAAACACCATATATTTT. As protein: CASSTGLHSGNTIYF.

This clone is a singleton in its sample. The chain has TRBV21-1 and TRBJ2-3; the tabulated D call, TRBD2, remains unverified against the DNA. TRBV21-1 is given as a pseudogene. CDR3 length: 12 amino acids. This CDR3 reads CASSNNTDTQYF. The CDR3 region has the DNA TGTGCCAGCAGCAATAACACAGATACGCAGTATTTT.

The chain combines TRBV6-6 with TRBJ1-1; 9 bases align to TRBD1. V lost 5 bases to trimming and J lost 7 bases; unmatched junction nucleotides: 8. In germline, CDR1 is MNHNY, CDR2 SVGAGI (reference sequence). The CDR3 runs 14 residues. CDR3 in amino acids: CASSITGGRVEAFF. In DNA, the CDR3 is TGTGCCAGCAGTATTACAGGGGGCCGTGTTGAAGCTTTCTTT.

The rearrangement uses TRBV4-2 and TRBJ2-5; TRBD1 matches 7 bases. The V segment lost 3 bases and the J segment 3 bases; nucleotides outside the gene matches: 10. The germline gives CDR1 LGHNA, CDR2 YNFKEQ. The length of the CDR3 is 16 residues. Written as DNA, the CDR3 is TGTGCCAGCAGCCAGAGAGGGACAGCCGACGAAGAGACCCAGTACTTC. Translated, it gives CASSQRGTADEETQYF.